A single TCR beta chain is shown here with its context. No antigen is known for it. A junction boundary mismatches the germline segment, possibly from a read error. This specimen comes from a study of T cell repertoires in cytomegalovirus infection. Turning to the study itself: Both recently identified HLA-C-restricted and well-studied HLA-B-restricted CMV epitopes were used in the study. Matching HLA type and CMV infection were both indicated by public TCR beta signatures.

Via MiXCR, TCRdb re-called the reads, giving one row per CDR3 protein. There are roughly 920,000 distinct CDR3 sequences in the sample; around 30% occur only once, and around 15% lies in the top ten. This CDR3 comprises 11 residues. Per the germline V gene, CDR1 is SGHVS and CDR2 is FNYEAQ. The material sequenced was cultured CD8+ T cells from PBMCs, taken from culture after CMV antigen stimulation. J is TRBJ1-1 and V is TRBV7-6, with no clear D. The receptor was isolated from a human donor in good health (CMV status not recorded). Some clones in this sample may be carry-over from other donors' samples. The CDR3 protein is CVSSSQSEAFF. Here the CDR3 DNA reads TGTGTCAGCAGCTCACAGTCTGAAGCTTTCTTT.